This T cell receptor beta chain stems from a study of PD-L1 blockade in urothelial cancer. For the study at large: Peripheral blood specimens exhibited a median yield of about 140,000 T cells.

Regarding time point: pretreatment peripheral blood. There were between 1 and 8 samples from each patient, taken pretreatment and on-treatment. Method: immunoSEQ multiplex PCR; TCRdb's copy keeps in-frame clones and lacks some. The sample shows 50,000 to 55,000 clones, about 75% of them seen only once. This receptor was taken from an older man with urothelial cancer. Sequencing used PBMCs, obtained around atezolizumab (anti-PD-L1) treatment.

The CDR3 loop is CASSGTVGGEQFF. CDR3 nucleotide sequence: TGCGCCAGCAGCGGGACAGTCGGGGGTGAGCAGTTCTTC. This rearrangement joins TRBV5-1 to TRBJ2-1; TRBD1 might be the D (7 bases). CDR1 and CDR2 (germline): SGHRS, YFSETQ. The CDR3 sequence is 13 residues long. V lost 4 bases to trimming and J lost 9 bases, with 14 bases between them.